This T cell receptor beta chain is from a study of beta chain features in type 1 diabetes. The V gene's germline CDR1 is SGHTA and CDR2 FQGNSA. Trimming removed 7 bases at V and 6 bases at J, with 17 bases between. The CDR3 runs to 14 residues. Study-level points and caveats: There was a possibility that cDNA sequencing over-represented cells with high TCR expression.

Regarding this clone: The antigen is not known.

TCRB transcripts that were expressed got sequenced, as all of the isolated RNA had been reverse transcribed. Assay used: immunoSEQ multiplex PCR; TCRdb lists only in-frame clones, some missing. The sample shows approximately 160,000 clones, roughly 9.1% of them seen only once. The TCR originated in a young woman in good health. Specimen: central memory CD4+ T cells from blood. V and J are TRBV7-2 and TRBJ2-3, with D maybe TRBD2 (5 bases). DNA for the CDR3: TGTGCCAGCATCCCAAAGGCGGGCCGGGATACGCAGTATTTT. Protein sequence: CASIPKAGRDTQYF.